This TCR beta chain came from a study of Graves' ophthalmopathy and Graves' hyperthyroidism. The TCR beta CDR3 regions underwent amplification from RNA transcripts. First-round RT-PCR used HTBI primers; second-round multiplex PCR followed. MiXCR, run by TCRdb on the multiplex PCR reads, gives a single entry per CDR3 protein. In the table there are 220,000 or so distinct CDR3 sequences, around a fifth of which are singletons. This CDR3 is built from 13 residues. Trimming stripped 1 base from V and 0 bases from J, with 4 bases between. Presentation of ophthalmopathy in the donors involved moderate-to-severe activity, CAS ≥3, NOSPECS ≥4 and a duration under 3 months. Sampling over 8 ml of fresh peripheral blood provided the PBMCs. There are many counts of this clonotype.

The chain couples TRBV12-3 or TRBV12-4 to TRBJ2-7; unclear D gene. Sample: peripheral blood. This TCR derives from a woman between 50 and 59 years old with Graves' ophthalmopathy. As DNA, the CDR3 is TGTGCCAGCAGTTTAGGCGTCTCCTACGAGCAGTACTTC. Encoded protein: CASSLGVSYEQYF.